What follows are 23 T cell receptor beta chains derived from one specimen sequenced in a study of Ad26.COV2.S vaccination and SARS-CoV-2 variants. Treatment indicated: 19 received Ad26.COV2.S at low or high dose, single or two shots; about five received placebo; per-sample allocation not given. Sampling was performed 63 days after the first vaccine or placebo injection. Repertoires were generated with immunoSEQ multiplex PCR, while TCRdb's copy carries only in-frame clones and drops some. There are about 350,000 clones in the sample; 86% occur only once, and over 8.5% lies in the top ten. Sequencing used peripheral blood, obtained in a trial of Ad26.COV2.S vaccine versus placebo. These receptors all come from a person between 18 and 60 years old who received the Ad26.COV2.S COVID-19 vaccine or a placebo.

The chain combines TRBV12-3 or TRBV12-4 with TRBJ2-1; D remains ambiguous. The V end lost 2 bases, the J end lost 8 bases, and 7 bases lay between the germline ends. This CDR3 has 12 amino acids. In DNA form, the CDR3 reads TGTGCCAGCAGTTTACGGGTGGATGAGCAGTTCTTC. Encoded protein: CASSLRVDEQFF.

The chain carries TRBV4-3 and TRBJ1-2; a possible D gene is TRBD1 (6 bases). The V end lost 1 base, the J end lost 4 bases, and 10 bases lay between the germline ends. This CDR3 spans 14 amino acids. Per germline, CDR1 LGHNA and CDR2 YSLEER. The CDR3 region has the DNA TGCGCCAGCAGCCAAGGGGCGGACAGCTATGGCTACACCTTC. Translating gives CASSQGADSYGYTF.

In its sample, this clone was seen once. V usage is TRBV19 and J usage is TRBJ1-4; D is undetermined. The germline V gene encodes CDR1 LNHDA and CDR2 SQIVND (reference sequence). V was pared by 5 bases and J by 0 bases, with 13 bases between. The CDR3 has 16 amino acids. In DNA, the CDR3 is TGTGCCAGTAGTGGTCCTCATCTTGCAACTAATGAAAAACTGTTTTTT. This encodes CASSGPHLATNEKLFF.

This chain connects TRBV10-3 to TRBJ1-1, with 8 bases fitting TRBD1. CDR3 length equals 15 residues. Germline-derived CDR1 and CDR2 are ENHRY and SYGVKD. J gave up 1 base and V 7 bases, and 8 bases lay outside the gene matches. CDR3 in amino acids: CAINGQGIGNTEAFF. In DNA, the CDR3 is TGTGCCATCAATGGACAGGGTATCGGGAACACTGAAGCTTTCTTT.

The chain employs TRBV12-3 or TRBV12-4 and TRBJ1-5; TRBD1 matches at 10 bases. This CDR3 comprises 13 residues. Trimming at V came to 8 bases and at J to 4 bases, leaving 2 bases not matched to a gene. CDR3: CASGGQGNQPQHF. The CDR3 region has the DNA TGTGCCAGCGGGGGACAGGGGAATCAGCCCCAGCATTTT.

The J gene is TRBJ1-2, the V gene TRBV28; the D is unclear. CDR3 length equals 16 residues. Germline V gives CDR1 MDHEN, CDR2 SYDVKM. The germline V and J ends were trimmed by 7 bases and 5 bases, with 23 bases remaining between them. CDR3 coding DNA: TGTGCCAGCACCCCAGACCGGCCGCTATCATTTTATGGCTACACCTTC. This codes for CASTPDRPLSFYGYTF.

The J gene is TRBJ1-2, the V gene TRBV11-2, with a weak D call TRBD1 (5 bases). Germline V gene lookup returns CDR1 SGHAT and CDR2 FQNNGV. Trimming left V 5 bases short and J 4 bases short, with 20 bases between. The CDR3 covers 16 residues. This CDR3 is CASSPGGSLGTYGYTF. In DNA, the CDR3 is TGTGCCAGCAGCCCCGGGGGGAGCCTGGGCACCTATGGCTACACCTTC.

The V and J genes are TRBV5-1 and TRBJ1-3; unclear D gene. This CDR3 is built from 16 residues. Between the trimmed V and J ends, which lost 0 bases and 2 bases, there was a span of 12 bases. Germline V gene data show CDR1 as SGHRS and CDR2 as YFSETQ. CDR3 in amino acids: CASSLDPGNTGNTIYF. As DNA, the CDR3 is TGCGCCAGCAGCTTGGATCCGGGTAATACTGGAAACACCATATATTTT.

This clone was observed a few times. The chain links TRBV5-6 to TRBJ1-2; a weak D match, TRBD1 (6 bases). CDR3 length: 15 amino acids. Looked up from germline, CDR1 is SGHDT and CDR2 is YYEEEE. Between the trimmed V and J ends, which lost 2 bases and 0 bases, there was a span of 11 bases. The CDR3 protein is CASSFVDRTNYGYTF. The CDR3 DNA follows: TGTGCCAGCAGCTTTGTGGACAGAACTAACTATGGCTACACCTTC.

The rearrangement uses TRBV7-6 and TRBJ2-3; D possibly corresponds to TRBD2 (6 bases). The CDR3 runs to 12 residues. The V end was cut by 5 bases, the J end by 8 bases, with 11 bases between. Germline CDR1 and CDR2: SGHVS and FNYEAQ. CDR3 nucleotides: TGTGCCAGCAGCGATGGGGGAGGTACGCAGTATTTT. This sequence encodes CASSDGGGTQYF.

V gene TRBV10-3 combines with J gene TRBJ1-5, with no clear D. In germline, CDR1 is ENHRY, CDR2 SYGVKD. V was cut by 3 bases and J by 3 bases, with 9 bases left in between. The CDR3 runs 14 residues. CDR3 in DNA: TGTGCCATCAGTGACAAGGAGTTCAATCAGCCCCAGCATTTT. Protein: CAISDKEFNQPQHF.

This chain joins TRBV30 and TRBJ2-2; D perhaps matches TRBD1 (5 bases). Germline CDR1 and CDR2: GTSNPN and SVGIG (reference sequence). V lost 4 bases and J lost 1, with 10 bases in between. This CDR3 has 14 amino acids. This chain's CDR3 is CAWIRQQNTGELFF. CDR3 bases: TGTGCCTGGATCCGACAGCAGAACACCGGGGAGCTGTTTTTT.

The table lists this clone with a count of one. For the CDR3, the DNA is TGTGCCAGCAGGGAGGGGACTACCAACATGGAGCAGTACTTC. It yields the protein CASREGTTNMEQYF. The chain employs TRBV2 and TRBJ2-7, with TRBD2 matching over 7 bases. The germline V gene encodes CDR1 SNHLY and CDR2 FYNNEI. The CDR3 runs 14 residues. V dropped 6 bases and J dropped 7; count of bases not matched to a gene: 12. Filled out from reference TRBV2 and TRBJ2-7, the complete variable domain reads EPEVTQTPSHQVTQMGQEVILRCVPISNHLYFYWYRQILGQKVEFLVSFYNNEISEKSEIFDDQFSVERPDGSNFTLKIRSTKLEDSAMYFCASREGTTNMEQYFGPGTRLTVT.

This rearrangement joins TRBV6-2 or TRBV6-3 to TRBJ1-1; D is unresolved. Germline-derived CDR1 and CDR2 are MNHEY and SVGEGT. Trimming took off 2 bases at V and 6 bases at J, with 4 bases between the two ends. The CDR3 is 11 residues long. The CDR3 is CASSYVAEAFF. The CDR3 bases are TGTGCCAGCAGTTACGTCGCTGAAGCTTTCTTT.

The chain employs TRBV29-1 and TRBJ1-2, with 7 bases that match TRBD1. V trimming: 8 bases; J trimming: 4 bases; junction bases outside the gene matches: 13. Germline lookup yields CDR1 SQVTM and CDR2 ANQGSEA. The length of the CDR3 is 14 residues. CDR3 in DNA: TGCAGCACAATAGACAGGGAATATGGCTATGGCTACACCTTC. Protein product: CSTIDREYGYGYTF. Variable domain in full (rest from reference TRBV29-1 and TRBJ1-2): SAVISQKPSRDICQRGTSLTIQCQVDSQVTMMFWYRQQPGQSLTLIATANQGSEATYESGFVIDKFPISRPNLTFSTLTVSNMSPEDSSIYLCSTIDREYGYGYTFGSGTRLTVV.

The chain is built from TRBV19 and TRBJ2-3; D may correspond to TRBD1 or TRBD2 (5 bases each). The CDR3 spans 13 residues. Trimming left V 6 bases short and J 6 bases short, with 13 bases between. The V gene's germline CDR1 is LNHDA and CDR2 SQIVND (reference sequence). CDR3 nucleotides: TGTGCCAGTAGGAGTGGGGGAAAGGATACGCAGTATTTT. This sequence encodes CASRSGGKDTQYF.

The V gene is TRBV4-3, the J gene TRBJ2-3, with a tentative D call TRBD2 (5 bases). This CDR3 is 13 amino acids long. Germline V CDR1 and CDR2: LGHNA, YSLEER. V lost 5 bases, J lost 6 bases, and 12 bases lay in between. The CDR3 region has the DNA TGCGCCAGCAGCTCCCCCTGGGAGGATACGCAGTATTTT. Protein product: CASSSPWEDTQYF.

This sequence joins TRBV5-4 and TRBJ2-3; 9 bases map to TRBD1. CDR3 length: 15 residues. Germline trimming cut 5 bases from V and 0 bases from J; bases unmatched to any gene: 4. Germline CDR1 and CDR2: SGHNT and YYREEE (reference sequence). The CDR3 loop is CASRAGTGSTDTQYF. CDR3 bases: TGTGCCAGCAGGGCCGGGACAGGGAGCACAGATACGCAGTATTTT.

V usage is TRBV7-2 and J usage is TRBJ2-5; D is undetermined. The CDR3 covers 15 residues. Trimming removed 3 bases from V and 0 bases from J, with 11 bases in between. Germline assignment: CDR1 SGHTA and CDR2 FQGNSA. CDR3 sequence: CASSLGSVYQETQYF. The CDR3 nucleotides are TGTGCCAGCAGCTTGGGCTCAGTTTACCAAGAGACCCAGTACTTC.

This sequence joins TRBV28 and TRBJ2-7; D remains unclear. The CDR3 has 14 amino acids. The V gene lost 3 bases and the J gene lost 0 bases, with 9 bases spanning the gap. In germline, CDR1 is MDHEN, CDR2 SYDVKM. CDR3 loop: CASSFTLSSYEQYF. The CDR3 bases are TGTGCCAGCAGTTTCACTCTTAGCTCCTACGAGCAGTACTTC. Full variable domain (rest looked up from reference TRBV28 and TRBJ2-7): DVKVTQSSRYLVKRTGEKVFLECVQDMDHENMFWYRQDPGLGLRLIYFSYDVKMKEKGDIPEGYSVSREKKERFSLILESASTNQTSMYLCASSFTLSSYEQYFGPGTRLTVT.

This chain links TRBV19 with TRBJ1-4; D remains ambiguous. The CDR3 has 13 amino acids. CDR1 is LNHDA and CDR2 is SQIVND in the germline V gene (reference sequence). Trimming cost V 4 bases and J 4 bases, with 7 bases left between them. The CDR3 nucleotides are TGTGCCAGTAGTAGATGGCTTAATGAAAAACTGTTTTTT. Its protein product is CASSRWLNEKLFF.

The gene calls are TRBV7-2 and TRBJ2-7, with 7 bases lining up with TRBD1. This CDR3 has 13 residues. The V segment lost 8 bases and the J segment 0 bases; nucleotides outside the gene matches: 4. Germline CDR1 reads SGHTA; CDR2 reads FQGNSA. The DNA of the CDR3 is TGTGCCAGCGGCCGGGACAGCTCCTACGAGCAGTACTTC. As protein: CASGRDSSYEQYF.

V is TRBV7-2 and J is TRBJ2-3; D is undetermined. Germline V gene lookup returns CDR1 SGHTA and CDR2 FQGNSA. V lost 2 bases and J lost 4, with 16 bases in between. The CDR3 extends over 16 amino acids. The CDR3 is CASSLLLPPVPDTQYF. In DNA form, the CDR3 reads TGTGCCAGCAGCTTACTACTCCCCCCGGTTCCAGATACGCAGTATTTT. The full variable domain, rest sourced from reference TRBV7-2 and TRBJ2-3, is GAGVSQSPSNKVTEKGKDVELRCDPISGHTALYWYRQSLGQGLEFLIYFQGNSAPDKSGLPSDRFSAERTGGSVSTLTIQRTQQEDSAVYLCASSLLLPPVPDTQYFGPGTRLTVL.